This record concerns one T cell receptor beta chain sequence. The read gets to within 3 residues of the CDR3 end, and the germline J gene fills in the rest. Generated by immunoSEQ multiplex PCR, the TCRdb table keeps only in-frame clones and is missing some. The sample includes roughly 25,000 clones. Related graft donors supplied nonmyeloablative bone marrow transplants, and mixed chimerism was transient. These data come from a study of Tregs in tolerant kidney transplant recipients. J gave up 4 bases and V 2 bases, and 5 bases lay outside the gene matches. Germline values: CDR1 SGHTA, CDR2 FQGNSA. This CDR3 has 15 amino acids.

This sample comprised CD4+ T cells from blood (PBMCs), obtained 6 months after the transplant. The gene calls are TRBV7-2 and TRBJ2-5; 9 bases map to TRBD2. The receptor was isolated from a human patient who received a combined kidney and bone marrow transplant. The T cells may partly be graft donor cells. The sequenced part of the CDR3 DNA is TGTGCCAGCAGCTTACGCGGGAGGGGGGGAGAGACC. Its translation is CASSLRGRGGET. The full CDR3 is CASSLRGRGGETQYF.